Listed here are 14 T cell receptor beta chains from one sample, sequenced in a study of blood T cells in healthy people across ages. Then a second PCR, running roughly 6 to 12 cycles, was carried out with a sample-barcoded 5' primer and a J-beta primer mix. TCRdb passed the 5' RACE reads through MiXCR, listing each CDR3 protein once. The sample carries about 1.6 million distinct CDR3 sequences, around 36% recorded once. The sample consisted of blood. Every receptor here comes from a woman aged 30 to 39 in good health.

This clonotype has a handful of counts. The chain is built from TRBV5-1 and TRBJ2-2; TRBD1 agrees at 7 bases. The junction had 11 bases not matched to a gene; V was cut back by 6 bases and J by 0 bases. This CDR3 spans 17 amino acids. Germline V gives CDR1 SGHRS, CDR2 YFSETQ. The chain's CDR3 is CASTPPKTGPNTGELFF. CDR3 DNA sequence: TGCGCCAGCACCCCACCTAAGACAGGGCCGAACACCGGGGAGCTGTTTTTT.

This clonotype has at least ten counts. V and J are TRBV10-3 and TRBJ1-6; no clear D. Germline V lookup: CDR1 ENHRY, CDR2 SYGVKD. This CDR3 has 14 amino acids. V was clipped by 7 bases and J by 11 bases, with 18 bases between them. The CDR3 protein is CAIKDGGEDPPLHF. The CDR3 bases are TGTGCCATCAAGGACGGTGGTGAGGATCCACCCCTCCACTTT.

The chain links TRBV3-1 to TRBJ1-4; D is unresolved. CDR3 length: 13 residues. Per germline, CDR1 LGHDT and CDR2 YNNKEL (reference sequence). Trimming shortened V by 2 bases and J by 5 bases, and 6 bases separated the two germline ends. Written as DNA, the CDR3 is TGTGCCAGCAGCCAAATCCTCAATGAAAAACTGTTTTTT. This translates into CASSQILNEKLFF. The variable domain in full, completed from reference TRBV3-1 and TRBJ1-4, reads DTAVSQTPKYLVTQMGNDKSIKCEQNLGHDTMYWYKQDSKKFLKIMFSYNNKELIINETVPNRFSPKSPDKAHLNLHINSLELGDSAVYFCASSQILNEKLFFGSGTQLSVL.

The V and J genes are TRBV10-2 and TRBJ2-3, with D unresolved. Trimming stripped 0 bases from V and 1 base from J, with 8 bases between. This CDR3 comprises 15 residues. Germline V gene data show CDR1 as WSHSY and CDR2 as SAAADI. The CDR3 DNA sequence: TGCGCCAGCAGTGAGTCTGTAGTAGGCACAGATACGCAGTATTTT. It specifies CASSESVVGTDTQYF.

The chain combines TRBV3-1 with TRBJ1-1, with D possibly matching TRBD1 (5 bases). V was cut by 2 bases and J by 4 bases, with 14 bases left in between. Germline CDR1 is LGHDT and CDR2 is YNNKEL (reference sequence). CDR3 length: 15 amino acids. CDR3 region: CASSQNPGRTTEAFF. The CDR3 coding sequence is TGTGCCAGCAGCCAAAACCCGGGACGGACCACTGAAGCTTTCTTT. Full variable domain (missing parts from reference TRBV3-1 and TRBJ1-1): DTAVSQTPKYLVTQMGNDKSIKCEQNLGHDTMYWYKQDSKKFLKIMFSYNNKELIINETVPNRFSPKSPDKAHLNLHINSLELGDSAVYFCASSQNPGRTTEAFFGQGTRLTVV.

On this clonotype itself: The junction differs from germline at one of its ends, possibly a read error. The rearrangement joins TRBV28 to TRBJ2-5, with 9 bases aligning to TRBD2. This CDR3 comprises 15 residues. The germline V gene has CDR1 MDHEN and CDR2 SYDVKM. DNA for the CDR3: TGTGCCAGCAGTTTCAGTAGCGGGGGCCAAGAGGCCCAGTACTTC. The encoded protein is CASSFSSGGQEAQYF.

This clonotype was seen a few times. The chain combines TRBV4-1 with TRBJ1-2; 9 nucleotides match TRBD1. The V and J ends lost 4 bases and 3 bases, in that order; junction bases with no gene match: 12. The CDR3 has 17 amino acids. CDR1 is MGHRA and CDR2 is YSYEKL in the germline V gene. CDR3 sequence (DNA): TGCGCCAGCAGCCTCCGGACAGGGGCCGATTGGGACTATGGCTACACCTTC. This encodes CASSLRTGADWDYGYTF.

Note on this clonotype: Sequence at one end of the junction differs from germline and may be a read error. V usage is TRBV10-3 and J usage is TRBJ2-7; D gene unclear. From germline, CDR1 is ENHRY and CDR2 SYGVKD. This CDR3 has 15 amino acids. This chain's CDR3 is CAISPGPLDGYERYF. The CDR3 DNA is TGTGCCATCAGTCCCGGGCCTTTGGACGGTTACGAGCGGTACTTC.

The genes are TRBV5-5 and TRBJ1-1, with unresolved D. The CDR3 contains 14 residues. The V and J ends lost 0 bases and 4 bases respectively, with 10 bases between them. Germline-derived CDR1 and CDR2 are SGHKS and YYEKEE (reference sequence). The CDR3, as DNA: TGTGCCAGCAGCTTGGGAGGGCAGAGCACTGAAGCTTTCTTT. Amino acids: CASSLGGQSTEAFF.

This clonotype was recorded a few times. The chain uses TRBV6-5 and TRBJ1-4; the match to TRBD1 covers 9 bases. The germline V gene has CDR1 MNHEY and CDR2 SVGAGI. This CDR3 contains 15 residues. The J segment lost 7 bases and the V segment lost 6 bases, leaving 9 bases of the junction unmatched. The CDR3: CASSPGTGLGEKLFF. CDR3 coding DNA: TGTGCCAGCAGCCCAGGGACAGGGCTGGGTGAAAAACTGTTTTTT.

This chain connects TRBV3-1 to TRBJ2-1; D is undetermined. The CDR3 runs 13 residues. Germline values: CDR1 LGHDT, CDR2 YNNKEL (reference sequence). V dropped 0 bases and J dropped 7 bases, with 7 bases sitting between them. CDR3 bases: TGTGCCAGCAGCCAAGATGCGCTAAATGAGCAGTTCTTC. As protein: CASSQDALNEQFF.

CDR3 loop: CAWSLTDRFNYGYTF. CDR3 bases: TGTGCCTGGAGTCTCACGGACAGATTTAACTATGGCTACACCTTC. This chain joins TRBV30 and TRBJ1-2; D is perhaps TRBD1 (6 bases). Germline-derived CDR1 and CDR2 are GTSNPN and SVGIG (reference sequence). The V end lost 2 bases, the J end lost 1 base, and 14 bases lay between the germline ends. The CDR3 is 15 residues long.

The chain couples TRBV18 to TRBJ2-5, with D perhaps TRBD1 (6 bases). Germline V gene lookup returns CDR1 KGHSH and CDR2 LQKENI. V lost 6 bases to trimming and J lost 11 bases, with 19 bases between them. CDR3 length: 13 amino acids. This CDR3 is CASSTQGQSEQYF. DNA of the CDR3: TGTGCCAGCTCGACACAAGGACAGTCCGAACAGTACTTC.

This clonotype was picked up one time. The rearrangement uses TRBV20-1 and TRBJ2-1; D may be TRBD2 (7 bases). Germline V gene sequence: CDR1 DFQATT, CDR2 SNEGSKA (reference sequence). The ends were cut back, 0 bases at V and 2 bases at J, with 14 bases in the middle. There are 16 residues in the CDR3. CDR3 sequence: CSARDGGGWTYNEQFF. The DNA of the CDR3 is TGCAGTGCTAGAGATGGGGGGGGCTGGACCTACAATGAGCAGTTCTTC.